Included here is one TCR beta chain sequence, with context. The sample belongs to a study of blood T cell repertoires in COVID-19. Libraries were prepared by immunoSEQ multiplex PCR; TCRdb keeps only in-frame clonotypes and omits some of them. The table records over 30,000 clones, 80% to 95% of them present only once. Germline lookup yields CDR1 ENHRY and CDR2 SYGVKD. This CDR3 has 14 amino acids. Deletions cut 5 bases from V and 0 bases from J, with 8 bases between. The TCR sequence derives from a man between 70 and 80 years old with active or convalescent COVID-19. Sequenced sample: peripheral blood. This chain joins TRBV10-3 and TRBJ1-5; D remains unclear. The CDR3 DNA reads TGTGCCATCAGTACCGGAGCTAGCAATCAGCCCCAGCATTTT. Residues: CAISTGASNQPQHF.